These 21 T cell receptor beta chains were all obtained from the same sample, sequenced in a study of cytomegalovirus exposure and HLA in healthy donors. Amplification used 60 Vbeta primers and 13 Jbeta primers. Clones were read by immunoSEQ multiplex PCR, and TCRdb kept only the in-frame ones, dropping some. The data contain about 83,000 clones, about 69% of them singletons. The specimen was PBMCs. These TCRs come from a man between 60 and 70 years old in good health and CMV-seronegative.

This clone was seen a handful of times. The chain employs TRBV6-6 and TRBJ1-3, with D possibly TRBD1 on 5 matching bases. V was cut by 5 bases and J by 2 bases, with 10 bases left in between. CDR1 MNHNY and CDR2 SVGAGI come from the germline V gene (reference sequence). The CDR3 extends over 14 amino acids. Here the CDR3 DNA reads TGTGCCAGCAGTACACCCAGGGCTGGAAACACCATATATTTT. Amino acid sequence: CASSTPRAGNTIYF.

The gene calls are TRBV18 and TRBJ2-1, with a tentative D call TRBD2 (7 bases). The CDR3 loop spans 15 amino acids. Trimming cost V 6 bases and J 4 bases, with 16 bases left between them. The germline gives CDR1 KGHSH, CDR2 LQKENI. The CDR3 loop is CASSPAGASYNEQFF. As DNA, the CDR3 is TGTGCCAGCTCCCCCGCGGGGGCCTCATACAATGAGCAGTTCTTC. The full variable domain, rest sourced from reference TRBV18 and TRBJ2-1, is NAGVMQNPRHLVRRRGQEARLRCSPMKGHSHVYWYRQLPEEGLKFMVYLQKENIIDESGMPKERFSAEFPKEGPSILRIQQVVRGDSAAYFCASSPAGASYNEQFFGPGTRLTVL.

The chain combines TRBV4-2 with TRBJ2-1; perhaps TRBD2 as D (5 bases). The V end lost 0 bases, the J end lost 0 bases, and 6 bases lay between the germline ends. CDR3 length: 15 residues. Germline-derived CDR1 and CDR2 are LGHNA and YNFKEQ. CDR3 sequence: CASSQDRDSYNEQFF. The CDR3 nucleotides are TGTGCCAGCAGCCAAGATCGGGACTCCTACAATGAGCAGTTCTTC.

This chain uses TRBV9 with TRBJ1-2, with D unresolved. Germline V gene lookup returns CDR1 SGDLS and CDR2 YYNGEE. The CDR3 is 12 residues long. V lost 3 bases, J lost 6 bases, and 9 bases lay in between. The CDR3 DNA sequence: TGTGCCAGCAGCGCCAGGTGGGATGGCTACACCTTC. Residues: CASSARWDGYTF.

This clone was counted between two and nine times. The chain uses TRBV14 and TRBJ1-6; TRBD1 is a possible D gene (5 bases). V was pared by 5 bases and J by 1 base, with 9 bases between. Germline CDR1 and CDR2: SGHDN and FVKESK. The CDR3 covers 15 residues. DNA for the CDR3: TGTGCCAGCAGCTTCGGGGGATCCTATAATTCACCCCTCCACTTT. As protein: CASSFGGSYNSPLHF.

The gene calls are TRBV5-4 and TRBJ2-5, with TRBD1 identical over 7 bases. The DNA matches TRBJ2-7 better at its end, which makes the J call doubtful. CDR3 length equals 15 residues. The germline CDR1 and CDR2 sequences are SGHNT and YYREEE (reference sequence). The CDR3 sequence is CASSLAGQRSYEQYF. The CDR3 DNA is TGTGCCAGCAGCTTGGCGGGACAGCGCTCCTACGAGCAGTACTTC.

The chain has TRBV6-5 and TRBJ1-2, with 7 nucleotides matching TRBD1. The CDR3 sequence is 15 residues long. Trimming at V came to 6 bases and at J to 4 bases, leaving 11 bases not matched to a gene. Looked up from germline, CDR1 is MNHEY and CDR2 is SVGAGI. The CDR3 spells CASSESLQGIYGYTF. The CDR3 DNA follows: TGTGCCAGCAGCGAGAGCCTACAGGGGATCTATGGCTACACCTTC.

J is TRBJ1-2 and V is TRBV2; possibly TRBD1 for D (6 bases). Trimming left V 1 base short and J 7 bases short, with 13 bases between. This CDR3 comprises 14 residues. Germline CDR1 SNHLY, CDR2 FYNNEI. The CDR3 nucleotides read TGTGCCAGCAGTGAAGACGGGGGGGCGGTTGGCTACACCTTC. It specifies CASSEDGGAVGYTF.

Points on this clone: The junction departs from the called germline gene at one end, perhaps through a read error. The chain links TRBV7-7 to TRBJ2-3; TRBD2 matches 8 bases. CDR1 and CDR2 (germline): SSHAT, FNYEAQ (reference sequence). The CDR3 has 16 residues. The CDR3 region is CASSLGAGGNTDTQYF. DNA of the CDR3: TGTGCTAGCAGCTTGGGGGCGGGGGGCAACACAGATACGCAGTATTTT.

The chain is built from TRBV7-9 and TRBJ2-2, with 10 nucleotides matching TRBD2. V lost 7 bases and J lost 6; bases outside the gene matches: 11. The CDR3 sequence is 16 residues long. The germline V gene has CDR1 SEHNR and CDR2 FQNEAQ (reference sequence). The CDR3 DNA reads as TGTGCCAGCATCGTTAGCGGGGGGATCGAGGCCGGGGAGCTGTTTTTT. Its translation: CASIVSGGIEAGELFF.

As for this clone: One end of the junction fails to match germline, which may point to a read error. This rearrangement joins TRBV7-9 to TRBJ1-2; a weak D match, TRBD1 (5 bases). The CDR3 extends over 14 amino acids. Looked up from germline, CDR1 is SEHNR and CDR2 is FQNEAQ (reference sequence). The CDR3 DNA follows: TGTTCCAGCAGCTTGTTTGCAGGGATTCATGGCTACACCTTC. This sequence encodes CSSSLFAGIHGYTF.

The chain uses TRBV5-1 and TRBJ2-3; perhaps TRBD2 as D (6 bases). V was shortened by 2 bases and J by 0 bases, with 7 bases between the two germline ends. CDR1 SGHRS and CDR2 YFSETQ come from the germline V gene. The CDR3 contains 14 residues. The CDR3 DNA sequence: TGCGCCAGCAGCTTAGGGACTAGCACAGATACGCAGTATTTT. Encoded protein: CASSLGTSTDTQYF.

The chain uses TRBV27 and TRBJ2-7; 9 bases line up with TRBD1. V lost 4 bases, J lost 2 bases, and 6 bases stayed unmatched. The CDR3 is made up of 15 amino acids. Germline CDR1 is MNHEY and CDR2 is SMNVEV (reference sequence). CDR3 residues: CASSSDRGKTYEQYF. The CDR3, as DNA: TGTGCCAGCAGTTCGGACAGGGGCAAAACCTACGAGCAGTACTTC.

This clone came up a few times. This rearrangement joins TRBV9 to TRBJ1-1; D gene ambiguous. V gave up 5 bases and J gave up 11 bases, with 13 bases separating them. The germline V gene has CDR1 SGDLS and CDR2 YYNGEE. The CDR3 sequence is 11 residues long. The CDR3 DNA reads as TGTGCCAGCAGGTCCACTGAATCGGCTTTCTTT. As protein: CASRSTESAFF.

CDR3 coding DNA: TGTGCCAGCAGCGAATGGACAGGAGGCGATGAGCAGTTCTTC. Its translation: CASSEWTGGDEQFF. The genes are TRBV9 and TRBJ2-1; 7 bases line up with TRBD1. The CDR3 is 14 amino acids. Trimming removed 3 bases from V and 8 bases from J; junction bases left unmatched: 8. Germline V gene lookup returns CDR1 SGDLS and CDR2 YYNGEE.

The CDR3 nucleotides read TGTGCCAGTAGTACCGGGACTAGCTTCCCCGGGGAGCTGTTTTTT. It yields the protein CASSTGTSFPGELFF. The V call is TRBV19, the J call TRBJ2-2; 9 bases map to TRBD2. V shed 4 bases, J shed 6 bases, and the junction held 6 bases outside the gene matches. The germline V gene encodes CDR1 LNHDA and CDR2 SQIVND (reference sequence). The CDR3 sequence is 15 residues long.

Points on this clone: An end of the junction differs from the germline gene, which may be a read error. The CDR3 protein is CSSSPPEGGNTEALF. As DNA, the CDR3 is TGTTCCAGCAGCCCGCCGGAGGGAGGGAACACTGAAGCTCTCTTT. The chain combines TRBV7-9 with TRBJ1-1, with no clear D. Germline values: CDR1 SEHNR, CDR2 FQNEAQ (reference sequence). The CDR3 is 15 amino acids. The full variable domain, completed using reference TRBV7-9 and TRBJ1-1, is DTGVSQNPRHKITKRGQNVTFRCDPISEHNRLYWYRQTLGQGPEFLTYFQNEAQLEKSRLLSDRFSAERPKGSFSTLEIQRTEQGDSAMYLCSSSPPEGGNTEALFGQGTRLTVV.

This clone was seen more than once but under ten times. The chain links TRBV2 to TRBJ2-5, with D possibly matching TRBD1 (6 bases). This CDR3 spans 13 amino acids. The ends were cut back, 11 bases at V and 4 bases at J, with 17 bases in the middle. CDR1 is SNHLY and CDR2 is FYNNEI in the germline V gene. CDR3 DNA: TGTGCCGGAAAGGGTGGGGGCTCAGAGACCCAGTACTTC. Translated: CAGKGGGSETQYF.

Points on this clone: Within the sample, other DNA sequences also encode this same CDR3. The chain joins TRBV7-2 to TRBJ2-1, with D perhaps matching TRBD2 (6 bases). CDR1 SGHTA and CDR2 FQGNSA come from the germline V gene. The length of the CDR3 is 13 residues. CDR3 nucleotides: TGTGCGACCGGGGTGCGACTAGTCCATGAGCAGTTCTTC. This codes for CATGVRLVHEQFF. Filled out from reference TRBV7-2 and TRBJ2-1, the complete variable domain reads GAGVSQSPSNKVTEKGKDVELRCDPISGHTALYWYRQSLGQGLEFLIYFQGNSAPDKSGLPSDRFSAERTGGSVSTLTIQRTQQEDSAVYLCATGVRLVHEQFFGPGTRLTVL.

This chain joins TRBV29-1 and TRBJ1-2, with D perhaps TRBD1 (6 bases). The CDR3 runs 13 residues. Trimming removed 5 bases from V and 3 bases from J, with 13 bases in between. The germline V gene encodes CDR1 SQVTM and CDR2 ANQGSEA. CDR3 residues: CSVPGGAHYGYTF. The CDR3 bases are TGCAGCGTTCCGGGGGGCGCTCACTATGGCTACACCTTC.

This chain joins TRBV30 and TRBJ1-5; D not resolved. The V gene's germline CDR1 is GTSNPN and CDR2 SVGIG (reference sequence). The CDR3 is 14 amino acids. Trimming removed 6 bases at V and 2 bases at J, with 14 bases between. CDR3 in DNA: TGTGCCTGCCTCGAGACCGGAGGCAATCAGCCCCAGCATTTT. It specifies CACLETGGNQPQHF.